The 24 T cell receptor beta chains reported below all come from one sample, sequenced in a study of shared clonotypes between healthy human individuals. Repertoires were generated with immunoSEQ multiplex PCR, while TCRdb's copy carries only in-frame clones and drops some. The data hold roughly 550,000 clones, with over 95% observed a single time. As defined, naive CD8 cells were CD45RO-negative and positively selected for CCR7, with terminally differentiated effector memory CD45RA+ cells excluded. Sequencing was done on a sample of naive CD8+ T cells sorted from blood. The receptors stem from a woman younger than 45 in good health.

The rearrangement links TRBV7-9 to TRBJ1-1; unclear D gene. The V end lost 5 bases, the J end lost 1 base, and 8 bases lay between the germline ends. Germline assignment: CDR1 SEHNR and CDR2 FQNEAQ (reference sequence). The length of the CDR3 is 13 residues. CDR3 in DNA: TGTGCCAGCAGCGGAGAGCGGAACACTGAAGCTTTCTTT. It yields the protein CASSGERNTEAFF.

CDR3 in DNA: TGTGCCAGCAGCGACCAGGCTGAACAGTACTTC. Protein sequence: CASSDQAEQYF. The chain links TRBV9 to TRBJ2-7; D not certain. The germline V gene encodes CDR1 SGDLS and CDR2 YYNGEE. Trimming stripped 3 bases from V and 10 bases from J, with 11 bases between. The CDR3 has 11 residues.

V usage is TRBV21-1 and J usage is TRBJ2-1. TRBV21-1 is shown as a pseudogene. The CDR3 totals 16 residues. CDR3 DNA sequence: TGTGCCAGCAGTCATCAGGGGGTTGCGGGGGACAATGAGCAGTTCTTC. It encodes CASSHQGVAGDNEQFF.

The rearrangement joins TRBV28 to TRBJ1-6, with 8 nucleotides matching TRBD1. CDR1 and CDR2 (germline): MDHEN, SYDVKM. The CDR3 length is 16 residues. V was pared by 6 bases and J by 4 bases, with 8 bases of the junction left unmatched. The CDR3 coding sequence is TGTGCCAGCAGGACGCATTACAGGGGGTATAATTCACCCCTCCACTTT. Its protein product is CASRTHYRGYNSPLHF.

The V gene is TRBV7-9, the J gene TRBJ2-3; 8 nucleotides align to TRBD2. The CDR3 length is 15 residues. Unmatched junction bases numbered 4, after V lost 5 bases and J lost 0 bases. Germline V gives CDR1 SEHNR, CDR2 FQNEAQ (reference sequence). The CDR3 nucleotides read TGTGCCAGCAGCGGGCGGGGGGCAAGCACAGATACGCAGTATTTT. Encoded protein: CASSGRGASTDTQYF.

The rearrangement joins TRBV11-3 to TRBJ2-2, with TRBD2 matching over 8 bases. CDR1 is SGHNT and CDR2 is YENEEA in the germline V gene. The CDR3 spans 15 residues. V trimming: 2 bases; J trimming: 5 bases; junction bases outside the gene matches: 4. CDR3 sequence (DNA): TGTGCCAGCAGCTTACGTCGGGAGGGTACCGGGGAGCTGTTTTTT. Encoded protein: CASSLRREGTGELFF. Combining the CDR3 with reference TRBV11-3 and TRBJ2-2 gives the whole variable domain EAGVVQSPRYKIIEKKQPVAFWCNPISGHNTLYWYLQNLGQGPELLIRYENEEAVDDSQLPKDRFSAERLKGVDSTLKIQPAELGDSAVYLCASSLRREGTGELFFGEGSRLTVL.

The rearrangement links TRBV2 to TRBJ1-2; D remains unclear. V was shortened by 3 bases and J by 4 bases, with 9 bases between the two germline ends. The CDR3 spans 13 residues. Germline loops: CDR1 SNHLY, CDR2 FYNNEI. The CDR3 sequence is CASSDSFGYGYTF. For the CDR3, the DNA is TGTGCCAGCAGTGATTCTTTCGGCTATGGCTACACCTTC.

In this sample, this clone turned up once. The gene calls are TRBV20-1 and TRBJ2-7; D not resolved. V was pared by 5 bases and J by 1 base, with 6 bases between. Looked up from germline, CDR1 is DFQATT and CDR2 is SNEGSKA (reference sequence). The CDR3 length is 11 residues. CDR3 sequence: CSAYESYEQYF. The CDR3 bases are TGCAGTGCTTACGAATCCTACGAGCAGTACTTC.

V and J are TRBV27 and TRBJ2-5, with 7 bases that match TRBD2. V gave up 3 bases and J gave up 5 bases; unmatched junction bases: 6. The germline gives CDR1 MNHEY, CDR2 SMNVEV (reference sequence). The CDR3 loop spans 14 amino acids. The CDR3 reads CASSFGEGGETQYF. DNA for the CDR3: TGTGCCAGCAGTTTTGGGGAGGGTGGGGAGACCCAGTACTTC.

J is TRBJ2-7 and V is TRBV4-1; D may be TRBD1 or TRBD2 (5 bases each). The germline CDR1 and CDR2 sequences are MGHRA and YSYEKL. The CDR3 contains 15 residues. V lost 0 bases and J lost 5, with 14 bases in between. CDR3 DNA sequence: TGCGCCAGCAGCCAAGATGTAGCCGGGGCGAACGAGCAGTACTTC. Translating gives CASSQDVAGANEQYF.

This clone was counted only a few times. This chain connects TRBV19 to TRBJ1-2; D remains ambiguous. CDR1 is LNHDA, CDR2 SQIVND, per germline (reference sequence). Trimming removed 0 bases at V and 0 bases at J, with 8 bases between. The CDR3 runs to 15 residues. The CDR3 region is CASSIDSSANYGYTF. The CDR3 DNA is TGTGCCAGTAGTATAGACAGCTCAGCTAACTATGGCTACACCTTC.

The chain combines TRBV5-1 with TRBJ2-7, with 11 bases that match TRBD2. Germline lookup yields CDR1 SGHRS and CDR2 YFSETQ. The J segment lost 3 bases and the V segment lost 2 bases, leaving 4 bases of the junction unmatched. The CDR3 length is 15 residues. The CDR3 coding sequence is TGCGCCAGCAGCTTCCATACTAGCGGGAGCTACGAGCAGTACTTC. It specifies CASSFHTSGSYEQYF.

The chain recombines TRBV28 with TRBJ2-7, with D uncertain. Trimming removed 4 bases at V and 6 bases at J, with 13 bases between. The CDR3 is made up of 13 amino acids. Germline V gene lookup returns CDR1 MDHEN and CDR2 SYDVKM. This chain's CDR3 is CASSSSSRTEQYF. In nucleotides, the CDR3 is TGTGCCAGCAGTTCCTCAAGCAGGACCGAGCAGTACTTC.

The rearrangement uses TRBV5-4 and TRBJ2-7; D perhaps matches TRBD2 (5 bases). Germline CDR1 SGHNT, CDR2 YYREEE (reference sequence). V shed 4 bases and J shed 0 bases, with 11 bases lying between them. The CDR3 is made up of 14 amino acids. CDR3 region: CASSADSSSYEQYF. The CDR3 DNA reads TGTGCCAGCAGCGCGGACTCCAGCTCCTACGAGCAGTACTTC.

The chain recombines TRBV7-9 with TRBJ2-2, with 7 bases matching TRBD1. V lost 4 bases to trimming and J lost 6 bases; unmatched junction nucleotides: 5. Germline V gene lookup returns CDR1 SEHNR and CDR2 FQNEAQ (reference sequence). This CDR3 has 14 residues. CDR3 DNA: TGTGCCAGCAGCTACACCCAGGGGGCCGGGGAGCTGTTTTTT. It encodes CASSYTQGAGELFF. The full variable domain, its missing parts supplied by reference TRBV7-9 and TRBJ2-2, is DTGVSQNPRHKITKRGQNVTFRCDPISEHNRLYWYRQTLGQGPEFLTYFQNEAQLEKSRLLSDRFSAERPKGSFSTLEIQRTEQGDSAMYLCASSYTQGAGELFFGEGSRLTVL.

DNA of the CDR3: TGTGCCTGGGGTTGGGGAGGCGAGCAGTTCTTC. Translation: CAWGWGGEQFF. The genes are TRBV30 and TRBJ2-1, with a weak D call TRBD2 (6 bases). The V gene lost 5 bases and the J gene lost 10 bases, with 12 bases spanning the gap. Germline V gene lookup returns CDR1 GTSNPN and CDR2 SVGIG (reference sequence). The CDR3 consists of 11 residues.

The chain has TRBV19 and TRBJ2-7; TRBD2 matches 8 bases. CDR1 is LNHDA, CDR2 SQIVND, per germline (reference sequence). Germline trimming cut 4 bases from V and 3 bases from J; bases unmatched to any gene: 8. The CDR3 consists of 15 residues. In DNA form, the CDR3 reads TGTGCCAGTAGTACGCGACTAGCGAGTGTCTACGAGCAGTACTTC. Protein: CASSTRLASVYEQYF.

The CDR3 DNA follows: TGTGCCAGCAGGGGGCAGGGGCCCATCGGGGAGCTGTTTTTT. Its protein is CASRGQGPIGELFF. The rearrangement uses TRBV5-6 and TRBJ2-2; D is possibly TRBD1 (6 bases). Trimming cost V 5 bases and J 7 bases, with 15 bases left between them. The CDR3 extends over 14 amino acids. Germline CDR1 reads SGHDT; CDR2 reads YYEEEE. Full variable domain (outside the CDR3, taken from reference TRBV5-6 and TRBJ2-2): DAGVTQSPTHLIKTRGQQVTLRCSPKSGHDTVSWYQQALGQGPQFIFQYYEEEERQRGNFPDRFSGHQFPNYSSELNVNALLLGDSALYLCASRGQGPIGELFFGEGSRLTVL.

This chain links TRBV5-1 with TRBJ2-7; weak D call: TRBD1 (6 bases). CDR3 length: 18 amino acids. Germline assignment: CDR1 SGHRS and CDR2 YFSETQ. V lost 6 bases, J lost 0 bases, and 25 bases lay in between. CDR3 loop: CASTWVPAGAPRSYEQYF. The CDR3 nucleotides read TGCGCCAGCACATGGGTCCCCGCAGGGGCCCCCCGCTCCTACGAGCAGTACTTC.

V gene TRBV2 combines with J gene TRBJ2-1; D remains unclear. The CDR3 consists of 13 residues. Germline CDR1 is SNHLY and CDR2 is FYNNEI. The V and J ends lost 3 bases and 7 bases respectively, with 10 bases between them. The CDR3 protein is CASSEGSRNEQFF. CDR3 nucleotides: TGTGCCAGCAGTGAGGGTAGCAGAAATGAGCAGTTCTTC.

About this clone: A much more abundant neighbour one base away suggests this may be a read error. The same CDR3 is also encoded by other DNA sequences in this sample. This sequence joins TRBV9 and TRBJ1-1, with a tentative D call TRBD1 (6 bases). CDR1 is SGDLS, CDR2 YYNGEE, per germline. V shed 0 bases and J shed 4 bases, with 7 bases lying between them. The length of the CDR3 is 13 residues. The CDR3 region has the DNA TGTGCCAGCAGCGTAGGGGGGCGCACTGAAGCTTTCTTT. This gives the protein CASSVGGRTEAFF.

This sequence joins TRBV13 and TRBJ2-5; 7 bases map to TRBD1. CDR3 length: 12 amino acids. In germline, CDR1 is PRHDT, CDR2 FYEKMQ (reference sequence). V lost 8 bases to trimming and J lost 3 bases; unmatched junction nucleotides: 3. The CDR3 DNA is TGTGCCAGCTCCGGACAGGAAGAGACCCAGTACTTC. Translated: CASSGQEETQYF.

J is TRBJ1-5 and V is TRBV28; the D gene is possibly TRBD1 (6 bases). CDR3 length equals 14 residues. V was pared by 10 bases and J by 6 bases, with 19 bases between. In germline, CDR1 is MDHEN, CDR2 SYDVKM. In nucleotides, the CDR3 is TGTGCCACTAAGACCAGGGGTAGCGGTCAGCCCCAGCATTTT. Amino acid sequence: CATKTRGSGQPQHF.

This clone occurred once. The rearrangement joins TRBV5-8 to TRBJ1-2, with a possible D match to TRBD1 (5 bases). CDR1 is SGHTS, CDR2 YDEGEE, per germline. This CDR3 region has 14 residues. Trimming took 3 bases from V and 5 from J, leaving 14 bases between them. CDR3: CASSSDRHLYGYTF. The CDR3, as DNA: TGTGCCAGCAGCTCCGACAGACACCTTTATGGCTACACCTTC.